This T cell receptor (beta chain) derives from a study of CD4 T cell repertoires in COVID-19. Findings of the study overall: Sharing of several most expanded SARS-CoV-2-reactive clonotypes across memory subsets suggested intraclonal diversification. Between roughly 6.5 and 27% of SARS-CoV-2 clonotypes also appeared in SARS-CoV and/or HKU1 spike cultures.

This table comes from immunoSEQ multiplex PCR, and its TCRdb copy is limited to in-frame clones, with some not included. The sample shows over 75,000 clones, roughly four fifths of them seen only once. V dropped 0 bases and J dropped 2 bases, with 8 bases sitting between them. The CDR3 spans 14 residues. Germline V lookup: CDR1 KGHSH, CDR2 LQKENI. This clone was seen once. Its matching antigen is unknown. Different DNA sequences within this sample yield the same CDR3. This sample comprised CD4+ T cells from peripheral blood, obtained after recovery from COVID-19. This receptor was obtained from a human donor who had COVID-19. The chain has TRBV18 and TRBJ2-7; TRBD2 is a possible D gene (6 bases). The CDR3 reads CASSPPPGAYEQYF. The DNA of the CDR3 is TGTGCCAGCTCACCACCCCCGGGGGCCTACGAGCAGTACTTC.